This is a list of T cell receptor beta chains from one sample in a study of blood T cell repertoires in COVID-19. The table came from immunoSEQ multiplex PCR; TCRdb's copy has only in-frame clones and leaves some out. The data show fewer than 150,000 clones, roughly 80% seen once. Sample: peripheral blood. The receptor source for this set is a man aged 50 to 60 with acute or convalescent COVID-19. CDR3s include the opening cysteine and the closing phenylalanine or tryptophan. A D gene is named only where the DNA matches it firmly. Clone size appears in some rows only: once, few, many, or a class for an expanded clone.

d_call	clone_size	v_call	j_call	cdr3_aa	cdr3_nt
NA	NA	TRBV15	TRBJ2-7	CATSTAYEQYF	TGTGCCACCAGCACCGCCTACGAGCAGTACTTC
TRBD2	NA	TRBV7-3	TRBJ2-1	CASSFSGGLYNEQFF	TGTGCCAGCAGCTTTAGCGGGGGGCTTTACAATGAGCAGTTCTTC
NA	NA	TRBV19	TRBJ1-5	CASRLDGDQPQHF	TGTGCCAGTAGACTAGATGGGGATCAGCCCCAGCATTTT
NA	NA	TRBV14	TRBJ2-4	CASSQAGFGKNIQYF	TGTGCCAGCAGCCAAGCAGGGTTCGGCAAAAACATTCAGTACTTC
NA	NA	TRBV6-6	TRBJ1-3	CASSRGGGNTIYF	TGTGCCAGCAGCAGGGGCGGTGGAAACACCATATATTTT
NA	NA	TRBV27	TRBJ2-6	CASSLFMGPTVSGANVLTF	TGTGCCAGCAGTCTCTTCATGGGGCCGACTGTCTCTGGGGCCAACGTCCTGACTTTC
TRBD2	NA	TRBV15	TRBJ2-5	CATSREKREGEETQYF	TGTGCCACCAGCAGAGAAAAGCGGGAGGGCGAAGAGACCCAGTACTTC
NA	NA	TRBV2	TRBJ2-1	CASSEAGTASREQFF	TGTGCCAGCAGTGAAGCCGGGACTGCCTCTCGGGAGCAGTTCTTC
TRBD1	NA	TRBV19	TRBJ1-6	CASSMMAPGTGTSPLHF	TGTGCCAGTAGTATGATGGCCCCCGGGACAGGGACTTCACCCCTCCACTTT
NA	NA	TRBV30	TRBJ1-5	CAWRAPDRPNQPQHF	TGTGCCTGGAGGGCCCCGGACAGACCCAATCAGCCCCAGCATTTT
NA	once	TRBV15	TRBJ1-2	CATSRQGVGYTF	TGTGCCACCAGTCGTCAGGGTGTTGGCTACACCTTC
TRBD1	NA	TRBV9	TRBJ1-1	CASSLDGQGEAFF	TGTGCCAGCAGCCTTGATGGACAGGGTGAAGCTTTCTTT
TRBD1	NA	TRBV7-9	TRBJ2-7	CASSLGGQGYEQYF	TGTGCCAGCAGCTTAGGGGGACAGGGTTACGAGCAGTACTTC
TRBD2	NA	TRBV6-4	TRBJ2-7	CASNSGTSVPYEQYF	TGTGCCAGCAATTCCGGGACTAGCGTCCCCTACGAGCAGTACTTC
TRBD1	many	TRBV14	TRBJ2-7	CASSPLGQYYEQYF	TGTGCCAGCAGCCCTCTGGGACAGTACTACGAGCAGTACTTC
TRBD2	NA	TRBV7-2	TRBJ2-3	CASSSPLAATDTQYF	TGTGCCAGCAGCTCCCCGCTAGCGGCCACAGATACGCAGTATTTT
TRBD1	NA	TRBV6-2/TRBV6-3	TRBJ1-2	CASSTRDSYGYTF	TGTGCCAGCAGTACCAGGGACAGCTATGGCTACACCTTC
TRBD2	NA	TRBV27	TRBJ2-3	CASNRLLTSGTDTQYF	TGTGCCAGCAACCGACTACTGACTAGCGGCACAGATACGCAGTATTTT
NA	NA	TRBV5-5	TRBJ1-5	CASSLGQRNQPQHF	TGTGCCAGCAGCTTGGGACAGCGCAATCAGCCCCAGCATTTT
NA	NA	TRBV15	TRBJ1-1	CATSRDLSGSKAFF	TGTGCCACCAGCAGAGATCTCTCGGGGTCCAAAGCTTTCTTT
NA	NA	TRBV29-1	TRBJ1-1	CSVMGPTVLTEAFF	TGCAGCGTTATGGGCCCAACGGTGTTGACTGAAGCTTTCTTT
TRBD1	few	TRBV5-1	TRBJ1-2	CASSLVGGPTGYGYTF	TGCGCCAGCAGCTTGGTAGGGGGTCCGACAGGGTACGGCTACACCTTC
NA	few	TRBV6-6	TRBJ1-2	CASGPGGYGYTF	TGTGCCAGCGGACCTGGAGGCTATGGCTACACCTTC
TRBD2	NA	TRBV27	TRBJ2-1	CASRLTGLAGNNEQFF	TGTGCCAGCAGGCTAACCGGACTAGCGGGTAACAATGAGCAGTTCTTC
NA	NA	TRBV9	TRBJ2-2	CASSVATATGELFF	TGTGCCAGCAGCGTAGCTACTGCCACCGGGGAGCTGTTTTTT
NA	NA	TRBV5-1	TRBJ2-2	CASSLGQRAGELFF	TGCGCCAGCAGCTTGGGTCAGAGGGCCGGGGAGCTGTTTTTT
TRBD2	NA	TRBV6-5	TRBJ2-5	CASSRGVGRVETQYF	TGTGCCAGCAGCCGGGGGGTCGGGAGAGTAGAGACCCAGTACTTC
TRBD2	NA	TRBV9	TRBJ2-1	CASSDGGAGGLGSANEQFF	TGTGCCAGCAGCGACGGAGGGGCGGGAGGGCTAGGAAGTGCCAATGAGCAGTTCTTC
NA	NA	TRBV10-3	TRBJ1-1	CAISAQGNTEAFF	TGTGCCATCAGTGCCCAGGGGAACACTGAAGCTTTCTTT
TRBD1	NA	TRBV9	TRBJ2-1	CASSAGQGRYNEQFF	TGTGCCAGCAGCGCAGGACAGGGGCGATACAATGAGCAGTTCTTC
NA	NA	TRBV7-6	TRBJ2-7	CASSRSSHRTGRYEQYF	TGTGCCAGCAGCCGTTCTTCTCACCGGACTGGCAGATACGAGCAGTACTTC
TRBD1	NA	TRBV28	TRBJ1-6	CASSFPTTGVRDSPLHF	TGTGCCAGCAGTTTCCCTACCACAGGGGTAAGGGATTCACCCCTCCACTTT
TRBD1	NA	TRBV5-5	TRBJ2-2	CASSLGTGTGWLFF	TGTGCCAGCAGCTTGGGAACCGGGACAGGGTGGCTGTTTTTT
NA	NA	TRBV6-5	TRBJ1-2	CASRGRVGGRGYTF	TGTGCCAGCAGAGGACGGGTGGGAGGACGTGGCTACACCTTC
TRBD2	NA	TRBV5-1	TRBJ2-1	CASSLQTSGNNEQFF	TGCGCCAGCAGCTTACAGACTAGCGGGAACAATGAGCAGTTCTTC
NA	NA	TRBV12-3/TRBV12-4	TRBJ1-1	CASSSLRAFF	TGTGCCAGCAGTTCGTTGAGGGCTTTCTTT
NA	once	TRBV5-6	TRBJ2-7	CASSGRGEGQYF	TGTGCCAGCAGCGGACGTGGAGAGGGGCAGTACTTC
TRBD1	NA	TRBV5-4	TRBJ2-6	CASSLAGTGFSGANVLTF	TGTGCCAGCAGCTTGGCCGGGACAGGATTCTCTGGGGCCAACGTCCTGACTTTC
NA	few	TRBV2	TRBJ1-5	CASSEGLSNQPQHF	TGTGCCAGCAGTGAAGGACTGAGCAATCAGCCCCAGCATTTT
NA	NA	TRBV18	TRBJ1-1	CASSPPDREAFF	TGTGCCAGCTCACCACCAGACAGGGAAGCTTTCTTT
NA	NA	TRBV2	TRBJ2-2	CASSVERGGELFF	TGTGCCAGCAGTGTAGAACGTGGCGGGGAGCTGTTTTTT
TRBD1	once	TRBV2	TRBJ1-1	CASRVQGEGNTEAFF	TGTGCCAGCAGGGTACAGGGGGAGGGGAACACTGAAGCTTTCTTT
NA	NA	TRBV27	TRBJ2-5	CASSFGVGETQYF	TGTGCCAGCAGTTTCGGGGTTGGGGAGACCCAGTACTTC
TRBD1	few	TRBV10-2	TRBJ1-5	CASKRDREDNQPQHF	TGCGCCAGCAAGAGGGACAGGGAGGACAATCAGCCCCAGCATTTT
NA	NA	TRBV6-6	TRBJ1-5	CASSYSQGGYQPQHF	TGTGCCAGCAGTTACTCACAGGGAGGGTATCAGCCCCAGCATTTT
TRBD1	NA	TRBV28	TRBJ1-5	CASRRRQGLRLGNQPQHF	TGTGCCAGCAGAAGAAGACAGGGGTTGAGGCTTGGCAATCAGCCCCAGCATTTT